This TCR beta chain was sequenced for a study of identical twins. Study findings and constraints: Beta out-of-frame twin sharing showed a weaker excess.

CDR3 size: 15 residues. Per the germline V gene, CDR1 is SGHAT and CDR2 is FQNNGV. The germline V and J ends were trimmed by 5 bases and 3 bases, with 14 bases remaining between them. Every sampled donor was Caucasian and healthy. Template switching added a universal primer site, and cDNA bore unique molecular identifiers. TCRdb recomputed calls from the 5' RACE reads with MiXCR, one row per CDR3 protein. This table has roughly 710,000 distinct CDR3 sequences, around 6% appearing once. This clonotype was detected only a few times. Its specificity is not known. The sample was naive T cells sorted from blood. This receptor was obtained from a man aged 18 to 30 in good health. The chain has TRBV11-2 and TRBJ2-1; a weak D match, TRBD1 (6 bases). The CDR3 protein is CASSPRDTLYNEQFF. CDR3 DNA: TGTGCCAGCAGCCCCCGGGACACTCTCTACAATGAGCAGTTCTTC.